This is a list of T cell receptor beta chains from one sample in a study of metastatic and nonmetastatic thyroid tumors. TCRdb called clones again from the PCR reads with MiXCR. This table has 15,000 to 19,000 clones, around 20% appearing once. Sequencing was done on a sample of tumor tissue. Source of these receptors: a female donor with papillary thyroid cancer or a benign thyroid nodule (not recorded which). Some clones in this sample may be carry-over from other donors' samples. Each CDR3 is given with its conserved first and last residue. A D gene is named only where the DNA matches it firmly. The size entry is marked missing in some rows and otherwise reads once, few, many or a size class.

CSARHIGDGVENNEQFF | TGCAGTGCTAGACATATCGGGGATGGGGTAGAAAACAATGAGCAGTTCTTC | TRBJ2-1 | TRBV20-1 | . | .
CASVAAGANVLTF | TGTGCCAGCGTAGCGGCTGGGGCCAACGTCCTGACTTTC | TRBJ2-6 | TRBV28 | few | .
CASSGQGYEQYF | TGTGCCAGCAGTGGTCAGGGTTACGAGCAGTACTTC | TRBJ2-7 | TRBV6-1 | . | .
CALGRLYGYTF | TGTGCCCTGGGGCGGCTCTATGGCTACACCTTC | TRBJ1-2 | TRBV30 | . | .
CSASRQGSNSPLHF | TGCAGTGCGTCTCGACAGGGTTCGAATTCACCCCTCCACTTT | TRBJ1-6 | TRBV20-1 | . | TRBD1
CASSLFSWDSEYTPNEKLFF | TGTGCCAGCAGTTTATTTAGTTGGGACAGTGAATATACACCTAATGAAAAACTGTTTTTT | TRBJ1-4 | TRBV28 | many | TRBD1
CASSYSDSQTGRLRGYTF | TGTGCCAGCAGTTATTCAGACTCCCAGACAGGGCGGTTACGGGGCTACACCTTC | TRBJ1-2 | TRBV6-2/TRBV6-3 | few | TRBD1
CASRTPGQGNYGYTF | TGTGCCAGCAGAACACCGGGACAGGGGAACTATGGCTACACCTTC | TRBJ1-2 | TRBV6-1 | many | TRBD1
CASSRGENQPQHF | TGTGCCAGCAGCCGAGGGGAGAATCAGCCCCAGCATTTT | TRBJ1-5 | TRBV7-9 | many | .
CASILGGRNYGYTF | TGTGCCAGCATCCTTGGGGGCAGAAACTATGGCTACACCTTC | TRBJ1-2 | TRBV28 | large | .
CSRAGGVYNEQFF | TGCAGTCGAGCGGGAGGGGTGTACAATGAGCAGTTCTTC | TRBJ2-1 | TRBV20-1 | . | TRBD2
CVSSGNGDEQYF | TGTGTCAGCAGCGGGAACGGGGACGAGCAGTACTTC | TRBJ2-7 | TRBV7-9 | . | TRBD2
CASSLSGNRRGFYEQYF | TGTGCCAGCAGTTTATCGGGGAACCGTAGAGGGTTCTACGAGCAGTACTTC | TRBJ2-7 | TRBV27 | medium-sized | .
CASSLTVGENSPLHF | TGTGCCAGCAGCTTGACAGTTGGTGAAAATTCACCCCTCCACTTT | TRBJ1-6 | TRBV7-6 | . | .
CASSYPSGRGNEQFF | TGTGCCAGCAGTTACCCTAGCGGACGGGGGAATGAGCAGTTCTTC | TRBJ2-1 | TRBV6-5 | many | TRBD2
CASSKGLAGYEQYF | TGCGCCAGCAGCAAGGGACTAGCGGGGTACGAGCAGTACTTC | TRBJ2-7 | TRBV5-1 | few | TRBD2
CASSVTHRETQYF | TGTGCCAGCAGCGTGACCCACAGGGAGACCCAGTACTTC | TRBJ2-5 | TRBV9 | . | .
CASSSSRDGYTF | TGTGCCAGCAGTTCGTCGCGGGATGGCTACACCTTC | TRBJ1-2 | TRBV28 | . | .
CASSHSAGLGYGYTF | TGTGCCAGCAGCCATTCAGCGGGGTTGGGCTATGGCTACACCTTC | TRBJ1-2 | TRBV3-1 | medium-sized | .
CASSLAGATNSPLHF | TGCGCCAGCAGCTTGGCTGGGGCGACCAATTCACCCCTCCACTTT | TRBJ1-6 | TRBV5-1 | . | .
CASSPQGPNEQYF | TGTGCCAGCTCACCACAGGGTCCGAACGAGCAGTACTTC | TRBJ2-7 | TRBV18 | . | .
CASNGPDSNQPQHF | TGTGCCAGCAATGGGCCAGATAGCAATCAGCCCCAGCATTTT | TRBJ1-5 | TRBV2 | few | .
CASIRDSGGFLDQYF | TGTGCCAGCATCCGGGACAGCGGGGGGTTCTTGGATCAGTACTTC | TRBJ2-7 | TRBV27 | few | TRBD2
CASSQDLGAWQGGKQFF | TGTGCCAGCAGCCAGGATTTGGGGGCCTGGCAGGGGGGAAAGCAGTTCTTC | TRBJ2-1 | TRBV4-2 | . | .
CATSEGLAKGEQYF | TGTGCCACCAGTGAAGGACTAGCGAAGGGCGAGCAGTACTTC | TRBJ2-7 | TRBV24-1 | medium-sized | TRBD2
CASSFWTANNEQFF | TGTGCCAGCAGCTTTTGGACAGCGAACAATGAGCAGTTCTTC | TRBJ2-1 | TRBV5-8 | medium-sized | .
CSARPPIRDRGLGNTIYF | TGCAGTGCTAGACCTCCAATAAGAGATAGGGGGCTGGGAAACACCATATATTTT | TRBJ1-3 | TRBV20-1 | . | TRBD1
CASSSSSGMSHEQFF | TGTGCCAGCAGCTCCTCTAGCGGGATGTCCCATGAGCAGTTCTTC | TRBJ2-1 | TRBV7-6 | many | TRBD2
CASSPLVLDRDYEQYF | TGTGCCAGCAGTCCCCTTGTTTTGGACAGGGATTACGAGCAGTACTTC | TRBJ2-7 | TRBV27 | medium-sized | TRBD1
CAGKVDGTYNSPLHF | TGTGCCGGGAAAGTTGACGGGACCTATAATTCACCCCTCCACTTT | TRBJ1-6 | TRBV2 | many | .